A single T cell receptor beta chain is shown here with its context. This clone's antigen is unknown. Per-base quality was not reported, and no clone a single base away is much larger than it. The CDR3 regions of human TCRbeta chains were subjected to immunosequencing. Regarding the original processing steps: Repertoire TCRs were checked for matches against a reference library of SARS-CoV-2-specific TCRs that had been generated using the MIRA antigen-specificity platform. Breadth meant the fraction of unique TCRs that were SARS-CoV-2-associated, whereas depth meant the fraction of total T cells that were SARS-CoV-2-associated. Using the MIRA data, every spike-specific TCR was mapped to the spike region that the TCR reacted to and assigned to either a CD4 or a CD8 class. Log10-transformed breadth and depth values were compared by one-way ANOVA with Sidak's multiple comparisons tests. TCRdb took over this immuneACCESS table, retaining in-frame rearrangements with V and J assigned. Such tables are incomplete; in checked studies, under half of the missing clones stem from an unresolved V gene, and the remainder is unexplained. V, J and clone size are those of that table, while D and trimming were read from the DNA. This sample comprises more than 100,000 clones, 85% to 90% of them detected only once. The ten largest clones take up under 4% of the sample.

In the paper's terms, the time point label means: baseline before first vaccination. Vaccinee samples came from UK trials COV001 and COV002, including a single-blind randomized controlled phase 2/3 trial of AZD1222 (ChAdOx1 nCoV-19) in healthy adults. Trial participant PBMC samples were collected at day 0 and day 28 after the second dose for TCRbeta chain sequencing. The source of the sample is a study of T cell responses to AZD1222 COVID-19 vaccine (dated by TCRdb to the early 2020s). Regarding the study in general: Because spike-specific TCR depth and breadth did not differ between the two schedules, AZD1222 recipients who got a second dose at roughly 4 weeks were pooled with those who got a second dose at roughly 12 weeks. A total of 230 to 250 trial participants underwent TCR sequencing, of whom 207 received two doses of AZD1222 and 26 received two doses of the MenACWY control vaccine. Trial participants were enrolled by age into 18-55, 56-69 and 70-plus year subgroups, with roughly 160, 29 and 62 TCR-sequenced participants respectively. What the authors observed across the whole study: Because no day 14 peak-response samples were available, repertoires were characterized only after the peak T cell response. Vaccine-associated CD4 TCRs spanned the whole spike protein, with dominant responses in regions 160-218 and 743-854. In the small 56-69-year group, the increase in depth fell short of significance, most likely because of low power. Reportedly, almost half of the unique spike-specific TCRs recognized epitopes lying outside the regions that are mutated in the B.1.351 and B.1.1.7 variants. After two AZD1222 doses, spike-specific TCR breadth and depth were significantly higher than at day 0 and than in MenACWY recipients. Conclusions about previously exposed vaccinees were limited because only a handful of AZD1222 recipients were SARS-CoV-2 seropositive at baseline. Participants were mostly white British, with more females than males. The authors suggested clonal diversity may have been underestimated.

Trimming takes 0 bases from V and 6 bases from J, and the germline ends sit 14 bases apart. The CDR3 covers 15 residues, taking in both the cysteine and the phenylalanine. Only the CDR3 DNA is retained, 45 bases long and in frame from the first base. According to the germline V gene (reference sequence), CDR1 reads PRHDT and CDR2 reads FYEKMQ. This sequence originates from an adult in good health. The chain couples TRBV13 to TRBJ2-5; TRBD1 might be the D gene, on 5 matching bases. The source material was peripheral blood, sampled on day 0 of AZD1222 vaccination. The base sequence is TGTGCCAGCAGCTTAGGCCAGGGCAGAGGAAAGACCCAGTACTTC. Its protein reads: CASSLGQGRGKTQYF.